This T cell receptor beta chain is drawn from a study of T cell repertoires in ileal Crohn's disease. This CDR3 is built from 16 residues. Germline V CDR1 and CDR2: SGHAT, FQNNGV. V lost 1 base and J lost 2, with 13 bases in between. The time point is: inflamed ileum from the surgical specimen. Libraries were prepared by immunoSEQ multiplex PCR; TCRdb keeps only in-frame clonotypes and omits some of them. This sample has approximately 14,000 clones, with under 80% found just once. The origin of this receptor is an adult with Crohn's disease. The sequencing sample was made of ileal tissue. This chain links TRBV11-2 with TRBJ2-3, with D maybe TRBD2 (5 bases). CDR3 nucleotide sequence: TGTGCCAGCAGCTTAGCTCGGGGTTATTTCACAGATACGCAGTATTTT. Translation: CASSLARGYFTDTQYF.